These 10 T cell receptor beta chains originate from one sample sequenced in a study of molecular identifiers for immune sequencing clone quantification. TCRdb itself ran the PCR reads through MiXCR, one entry per CDR3 protein. The sample lists around 320,000 distinct CDR3 sequences, about 23% occurring once. Sample: naive CD8+ T cells from blood, with Jurkat cell RNA spiked in. Specified subset: FACS-sorted CD8+CD4-CCR7+CD45RA+ naive T cells. Source of these receptors: a human donor in good health. Some libraries in this study had Jurkat cell RNA spiked in.

This clonotype was observed at least ten times. This chain links TRBV12-3 or TRBV12-4 with TRBJ2-2; D gene uncertain. Deletions cut 5 bases from V and 7 bases from J, with 14 bases between. The CDR3 is made up of 14 amino acids. The CDR3 spells CASSPASWGGELFF. The DNA of the CDR3 is TGTGCCAGCAGTCCCGCGAGTTGGGGCGGGGAGCTGTTTTTT.

V gene TRBV4-1 combines with J gene TRBJ2-3; 13 bases fit TRBD2. Germline V gives CDR1 MGHRA, CDR2 YSYEKL. This CDR3 comprises 21 residues. The V gene end was trimmed by 4 bases and the J gene end by 4 bases; junction bases not matched to a gene: 20. As DNA, the CDR3 is TGCGCCAGCAGCCTGAGGGGGGGACTAGCGGGGAGCAACCCTCCGGCAGATACGCAGTATTTT. Translating it yields CASSLRGGLAGSNPPADTQYF.

In the case of this clonotype: This could be a read error, since a much larger clone is one nucleotide away. V and J are TRBV19 and TRBJ2-3, with 7 bases aligning to TRBD1. V was pared by 5 bases and J by 1 base, with 3 bases of the junction left unmatched. Germline CDR1 and CDR2: LNHDA and SQIVND (reference sequence). This CDR3 is 14 amino acids long. CDR3 protein: CASSWDSGTDTQYF. The CDR3 nucleotides are TGTGCCAGTAGTTGGGACAGTGGCACAGATACGCAGTATTTT.

V usage is TRBV7-9 and J usage is TRBJ2-7; D is possibly TRBD1 (6 bases). This CDR3 region has 14 residues. V shed 4 bases and J shed 3 bases, with 13 bases lying between them. Germline V lookup: CDR1 SEHNR, CDR2 FQNEAQ (reference sequence). In DNA form, the CDR3 reads TGTGCCAGCAGCTCCCCAGGGGCTCTCTACGAGCAGTACTTC. It yields the protein CASSSPGALYEQYF. The full variable domain, rest sourced from reference TRBV7-9 and TRBJ2-7, is DTGVSQNPRHKITKRGQNVTFRCDPISEHNRLYWYRQTLGQGPEFLTYFQNEAQLEKSRLLSDRFSAERPKGSFSTLEIQRTEQGDSAMYLCASSSPGALYEQYFGPGTRLTVT.

On this clonotype itself: A much bigger clone sits one base away, suggesting this may be a read error. The conserved phenylalanine or tryptophan normally closing the CDR3 is absent here, so this likely arose from a read error. The genes are TRBV29-1 and TRBJ1-1; the D is unclear. The CDR3 sequence is 12 residues long. Trimming pared 7 bases from V and 5 bases from J, leaving 14 bases between. CDR1 and CDR2 (germline): SQVTM, ANQGSEA. The CDR3: CSADDGLTEAFS. For the CDR3, the DNA is TGCAGCGCGGATGATGGGTTGACTGAAGCTTTCTCT.

This chain joins TRBV7-6 and TRBJ2-2; D remains ambiguous. There are 17 residues in the CDR3. V lost 1 base, J lost 0 bases, and 12 bases lay in between. Germline assignment: CDR1 SGHVS and CDR2 FNYEAQ. CDR3 amino acids: CASSLDIIRANTGELFF. CDR3 coding DNA: TGTGCCAGCAGCTTAGATATAATTCGGGCGAACACCGGGGAGCTGTTTTTT.

With respect to this clonotype: A read error may explain this, as a much larger clone is one base away. J is TRBJ2-3 and V is TRBV7-6; possibly TRBD1 for D (5 bases). Germline V gene data show CDR1 as SGHVS and CDR2 as FNYEAQ. V gave up 0 bases and J gave up 5 bases, with 18 bases separating them. CDR3 length: 17 residues. The CDR3: CASSLALGLGPGDTQYF. CDR3 DNA: TGTGCCAGCAGCTTAGCGCTTGGGCTGGGGCCCGGAGATACGCAGTATTTT.

This clonotype was seen many times. The chain employs TRBV5-5 and TRBJ1-5; a possible D gene is TRBD1 (6 bases). CDR1 and CDR2 (germline): SGHKS, YYEKEE (reference sequence). The CDR3 extends over 15 amino acids. The V and J ends lost 4 bases and 0 bases respectively, with 11 bases between them. The CDR3 coding sequence is TGTGCCAGCAGCGCTCAGGGGTATAGCAATCAGCCCCAGCATTTT. This codes for CASSAQGYSNQPQHF.

J is TRBJ2-3 and V is TRBV20-1; 8 bases are a match to TRBD1. This CDR3 is built from 15 residues. V was clipped by 3 bases and J by 1 base; unmatched bases: 6. Germline CDR1 reads DFQATT; CDR2 reads SNEGSKA (reference sequence). The CDR3 here is CSASEPGQGTDTQYF. The DNA of the CDR3 is TGCAGTGCTAGCGAACCGGGACAGGGCACAGATACGCAGTATTTT.

The CDR3 reads CATRRDRVTDTQYF. The CDR3 nucleotides read TGTGCCACCCGGCGGGACAGGGTAACAGATACGCAGTATTTT. The chain carries TRBV19 and TRBJ2-3, with 9 bases aligning to TRBD1. V trimming: 10 bases; J trimming: 3 bases; junction bases outside the gene matches: 8. Germline V CDR1 and CDR2: LNHDA, SQIVND (reference sequence). The CDR3 is 14 amino acids.